The clone carrying this T cell receptor (beta chain) was detected only a few times. Its target is not known. The record originates from a study of CD8 T cells in ankylosing spondylitis. This CDR3 is 18 amino acids long. Trimming removed 3 bases from V and 5 bases from J; junction bases left unmatched: 9. CDR1 and CDR2 (germline): LGHDT, YNNKEL (reference sequence). Study conclusions and caveats: One TCR beta motif, made up of under ten highly homologous variants, appeared characteristic of ankylosing spondylitis blood.

TCRdb re-called the 5' RACE reads through MiXCR, storing one row per CDR3 protein. The sample comprises approximately 540,000 distinct CDR3 sequences, about 12% of which are singletons, and almost 7% rests with the top ten. This sequence originates from a male donor with ankylosing spondylitis. The chain joins TRBV3-1 to TRBJ2-5; 16 nucleotides agree with TRBD2. The sequenced material came from blood, either unsorted or a sorted T cell fraction (not recorded which). As DNA, the CDR3 is TGTGCCAGCAGCCATGTCGGGACTAGCGGGAGGGCCGGGGAGACCCAGTACTTC. Encoded protein: CASSHVGTSGRAGETQYF.